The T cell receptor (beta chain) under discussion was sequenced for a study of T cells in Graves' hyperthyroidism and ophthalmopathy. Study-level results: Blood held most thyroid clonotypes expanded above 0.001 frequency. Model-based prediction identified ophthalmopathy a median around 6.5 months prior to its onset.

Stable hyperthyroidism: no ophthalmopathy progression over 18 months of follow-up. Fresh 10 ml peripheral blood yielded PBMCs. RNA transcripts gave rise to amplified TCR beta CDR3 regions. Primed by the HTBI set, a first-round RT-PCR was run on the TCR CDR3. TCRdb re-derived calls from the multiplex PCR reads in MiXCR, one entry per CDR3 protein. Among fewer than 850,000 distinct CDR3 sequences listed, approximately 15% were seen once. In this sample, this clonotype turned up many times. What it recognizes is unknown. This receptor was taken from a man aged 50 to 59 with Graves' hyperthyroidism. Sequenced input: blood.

The CDR3 nucleotides are TGTGCCAGCAGCCAAGGGGGGCAGGGCCAGCCCCAGCATTTT. As protein: CASSQGGQGQPQHF. The chain uses TRBV3-1 and TRBJ1-5; possible D gene TRBD1, 6 bases. Trimming stripped 1 base from V and 7 bases from J, with 11 bases between. The CDR3 totals 14 residues. CDR1 is LGHDT, CDR2 YNNKEL, per germline (reference sequence).